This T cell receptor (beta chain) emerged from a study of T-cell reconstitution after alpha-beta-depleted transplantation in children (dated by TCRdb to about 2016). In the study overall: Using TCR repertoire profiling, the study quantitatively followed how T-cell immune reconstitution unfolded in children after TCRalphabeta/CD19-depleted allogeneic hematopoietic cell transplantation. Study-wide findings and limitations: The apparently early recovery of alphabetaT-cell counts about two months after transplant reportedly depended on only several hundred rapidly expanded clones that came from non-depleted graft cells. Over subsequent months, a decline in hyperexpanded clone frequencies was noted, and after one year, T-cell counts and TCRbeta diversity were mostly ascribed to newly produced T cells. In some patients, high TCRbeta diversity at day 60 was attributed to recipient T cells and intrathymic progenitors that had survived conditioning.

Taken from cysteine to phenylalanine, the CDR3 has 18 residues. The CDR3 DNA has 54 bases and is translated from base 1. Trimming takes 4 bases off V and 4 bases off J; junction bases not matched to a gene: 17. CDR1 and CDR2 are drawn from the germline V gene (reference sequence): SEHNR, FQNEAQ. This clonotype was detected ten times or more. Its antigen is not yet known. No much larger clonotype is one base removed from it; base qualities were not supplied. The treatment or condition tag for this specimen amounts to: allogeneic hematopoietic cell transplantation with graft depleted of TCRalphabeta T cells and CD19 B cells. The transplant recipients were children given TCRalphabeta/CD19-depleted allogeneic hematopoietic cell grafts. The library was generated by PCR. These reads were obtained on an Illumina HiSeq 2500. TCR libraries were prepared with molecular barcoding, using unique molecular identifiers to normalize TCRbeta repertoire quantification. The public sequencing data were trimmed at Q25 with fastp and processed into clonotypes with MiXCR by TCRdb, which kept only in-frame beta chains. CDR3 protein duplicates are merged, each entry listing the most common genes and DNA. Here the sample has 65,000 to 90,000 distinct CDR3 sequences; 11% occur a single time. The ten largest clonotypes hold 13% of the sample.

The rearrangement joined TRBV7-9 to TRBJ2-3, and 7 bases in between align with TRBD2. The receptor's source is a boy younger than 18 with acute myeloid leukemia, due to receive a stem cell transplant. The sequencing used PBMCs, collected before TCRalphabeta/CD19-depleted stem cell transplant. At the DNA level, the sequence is TGTGCCAGCAGCTACGTGGGTAACGGGAGGTTTTCGTCAGATACGCAGTATTTT. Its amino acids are CASSYVGNGRFSSDTQYF.